This is a list of T cell receptor beta chains from one sample in a study of identical twins. TCRdb re-derived calls from the 5' RACE reads in MiXCR, one entry per CDR3 protein. The table includes fewer than 500,000 distinct CDR3 sequences, roughly an eighth detected once. The same sample was also studied in work on yellow fever vaccine responses in identical twins.

The specimen was CD4+ T cells sorted from blood. These receptors came from a young woman in good health. CDR3s include the opening cysteine and the closing phenylalanine or tryptophan. D genes are given only for firm matches. A row's size may be missing; if present it is once, few, many or a size class.

d_gene	j_gene	abundance	v_gene	CDR3aa	CDR3nt
NA	TRBJ2-2	NA	TRBV5-1	CASRRGAHANTGELFF	TGCGCCAGCAGACGAGGGGCCCATGCGAACACCGGGGAGCTGTTTTTT
TRBD2	TRBJ2-7	few	TRBV9	CASSSGGRYEQYF	TGTGCCAGCAGCTCGGGGGGGCGCTACGAGCAGTACTTC
NA	TRBJ2-5	few	TRBV20-1	CSAPTAVTQETQYF	TGCAGTGCACCGACAGCGGTAACTCAAGAGACCCAGTACTTC
TRBD1	TRBJ2-7	NA	TRBV6-2/TRBV6-3	CASSWGRQGPSYEQYF	TGTGCCAGCAGTTGGGGACGACAGGGTCCCTCCTACGAGCAGTACTTC
TRBD2	TRBJ2-3	few	TRBV20-1	CSARDAVRLAVTDTQYF	TGCAGTGCTAGAGATGCTGTCCGACTAGCGGTCACAGATACGCAGTATTTT
TRBD2	TRBJ2-1	NA	TRBV20-1	CSARDTASGRVNEQFF	TGCAGTGCTAGAGATACTGCTAGCGGGAGAGTCAATGAGCAGTTCTTC
TRBD1	TRBJ2-5	NA	TRBV12-3/TRBV12-4	CASSLDRGVETQYF	TGTGCCAGCAGTTTAGACAGGGGGGTGGAGACCCAGTACTTC
NA	TRBJ1-2	few	TRBV20-1	CSASFVPGYTF	TGCAGTGCTAGCTTTGTTCCTGGCTACACCTTC
TRBD2	TRBJ2-1	few	TRBV7-2	CASSTRGLAGYNEQFF	TGTGCCAGCAGCACGCGGGGACTAGCGGGATACAATGAGCAGTTCTTC
NA	TRBJ2-3	NA	TRBV12-5	CASGMEGHTDTQYF	TGTGCTAGTGGAATGGAGGGACACACAGATACGCAGTATTTT
NA	TRBJ1-5	many	TRBV12-3/TRBV12-4	CASSFGAYQPQHF	TGTGCCAGCAGTTTCGGGGCCTATCAGCCCCAGCATTTT
TRBD1	TRBJ2-5	many	TRBV7-2	CASSLEGAVWETQYF	TGTGCCAGCAGCTTAGAGGGGGCTGTATGGGAGACCCAGTACTTC
NA	TRBJ1-3	many	TRBV7-2	CASSLAGTTSGNTIYF	TGTGCCAGCAGCTTAGCCGGGACAACCTCTGGAAACACCATATATTTT
TRBD1	TRBJ2-7	NA	TRBV5-1	CASSLGGQAYEQYF	TGCGCCAGCAGCTTGGGGGGACAGGCCTACGAGCAGTACTTC
TRBD2	TRBJ2-2	many	TRBV3-1	CASSIGLAGVSGELFF	TGTGCCAGCAGTATCGGACTAGCGGGAGTCTCCGGGGAGCTGTTTTTT
NA	TRBJ2-2	NA	TRBV20-1	CSARRVAGFNTGELFF	TGCAGTGCTAGAAGGGTTGCGGGATTCAACACCGGGGAGCTGTTTTTT
TRBD2	TRBJ2-7	NA	TRBV20-1	CSARVAGTYEQYF	TGCAGTGCTAGGGTAGCGGGAACCTACGAGCAGTACTTC
TRBD1	TRBJ2-1	few	TRBV5-1	CASSLGTGDKFGQFF	TGCGCCAGCAGCTTGGGGACAGGGGATAAATTTGGACAGTTCTTC
TRBD2	TRBJ2-2	many	TRBV28	CASSSLGLAGNTGELFF	TGTGCCAGCAGTTCCCTGGGACTAGCGGGCAACACCGGGGAGCTGTTTTTT
TRBD2	TRBJ2-1	NA	TRBV3-1	CASSHELLLAGGPGEQFF	TGTGCCAGCAGCCATGAACTTCTACTAGCGGGGGGGCCGGGTGAGCAGTTCTTC
NA	TRBJ1-6	NA	TRBV5-8	CASSPPGQGSPLHF	TGTGCCAGCAGCCCCCCAGGGCAGGGTTCACCCCTCCACTTT
NA	TRBJ2-7	many	TRBV7-2	CASSPAYEQYF	TGTGCCAGCAGTCCTGCCTACGAGCAGTACTTC
NA	TRBJ2-7	NA	TRBV6-2/TRBV6-3	CASHGRLSYEQYF	TGTGCCAGCCACGGCCGCCTCTCCTACGAGCAGTACTTC
TRBD2	TRBJ2-7	few	TRBV28	CASTISSGSSYEQYF	TGTGCCAGCACCATAAGCAGCGGGAGCTCCTACGAGCAGTACTTC